The 19 T cell receptor beta chains given below trace back to one sample, sequenced in a study of shared clonotypes between healthy human individuals. Profiling relied on immunoSEQ multiplex PCR, and the TCRdb table lists in-frame clones only, not all of them. The data contain fewer than 200,000 clones, over 85% of them singletons. Sequenced input: naive CD4+ T cells sorted from blood. Described subset: CD45RA+ positively selected. All receptors derive from a woman aged 30 to 39 in good health.

Only one count was recorded for this clone. The chain recombines TRBV28 with TRBJ2-7, with 8 bases aligning to TRBD1. Germline V gives CDR1 MDHEN, CDR2 SYDVKM. V was pared by 7 bases and J by 1 base, with 6 bases of the junction left unmatched. This CDR3 region has 14 residues. CDR3 in amino acids: CASNGQGGSYEQYF. CDR3 DNA: TGTGCCAGCAACGGACAGGGTGGGTCCTACGAGCAGTACTTC.

This clone appeared a single time. The CDR3 is CASSQDRDKLYEQYF. The CDR3 DNA follows: TGTGCCAGCAGCCAAGATCGAGACAAACTTTACGAGCAGTACTTC. V is TRBV4-2 and J is TRBJ2-7; no clear D gene. The CDR3 loop spans 15 amino acids. Germline V gene sequence: CDR1 LGHNA, CDR2 YNFKEQ. The V and J ends lost 0 bases and 4 bases respectively, with 13 bases between them.

The chain recombines TRBV6-5 with TRBJ2-1; TRBD2 aligns across 10 bases. After removal of 5 bases from V and 8 bases from J, the junction contained 9 bases not matched to a gene. Per germline, CDR1 MNHEY and CDR2 SVGAGI. The CDR3 totals 15 residues. The CDR3 region has the DNA TGTGCCAGCAGTAAACTCGCCGGGACTAGCGATGAGCAGTTCTTC. Encoded protein: CASSKLAGTSDEQFF.

This clone appeared a single time. The genes are TRBV7-6 and TRBJ2-7; 8 bases map to TRBD2. From germline, CDR1 is SGHVS and CDR2 FNYEAQ. The CDR3 has 15 residues. V gave up 5 bases and J gave up 7 bases; unmatched junction bases: 13. The CDR3 DNA sequence: TGTGCCAGCAGCGAACTACTAGCGGCATCGGGAGAGCAGTACTTC. Translating it yields CASSELLAASGEQYF.

In this sample, this clone turned up once. The chain employs TRBV28 and TRBJ1-5; D gene uncertain. The V end was cut by 8 bases, the J end by 0 bases, with 2 bases between. This CDR3 comprises 11 residues. Germline V gene data show CDR1 as MDHEN and CDR2 as SYDVKM. CDR3 DNA sequence: TGTGCCAGCTATAGCAATCAGCCCCAGCATTTT. It encodes CASYSNQPQHF.

The gene calls are TRBV5-1 and TRBJ1-1, with 7 positions matching TRBD1. Trimming cost V 4 bases and J 4 bases; bases outside gene matches: 7. CDR3 length equals 14 residues. The germline V gene has CDR1 SGHRS and CDR2 YFSETQ. For the CDR3, the DNA is TGCGCCAGCAGCAGAACAGGGGCCGGCACTGAAGCTTTCTTT. Its translation: CASSRTGAGTEAFF.

The chain combines TRBV7-9 with TRBJ2-2, with no clear D. Deletions cut 8 bases from V and 3 bases from J, with 16 bases between. This CDR3 has 15 residues. Germline values: CDR1 SEHNR, CDR2 FQNEAQ (reference sequence). The CDR3 bases are TGTGCCAGCCTACCACAGAGCCTTTACACCGGGGAGCTGTTTTTT. It yields the protein CASLPQSLYTGELFF.

Regarding this clone: One end of the junction is discordant with germline, which a read error may explain. This rearrangement joins TRBV6-5 to TRBJ1-1; possibly TRBD1 for D (6 bases). This CDR3 comprises 15 residues. Germline lookup yields CDR1 MNHEY and CDR2 SVGAGI. CDR3 sequence (DNA): TGTGCCAGCAGGTACTCCTACAGGGAGAACACTGAAGCTTTCTTT. Its protein product is CASRYSYRENTEAFF.

The V call is TRBV6-1, the J call TRBJ2-7; 13 nucleotides match TRBD2. The V segment lost 5 bases and the J segment 5 bases; nucleotides outside the gene matches: 3. The CDR3 totals 14 residues. CDR1 is MNHNS and CDR2 is SASEGT in the germline V gene. This chain's CDR3 is CASSTSGRAHEQYF. The CDR3 DNA follows: TGTGCCAGCAGTACTAGCGGGAGGGCCCACGAGCAGTACTTC.

This chain joins TRBV2 and TRBJ2-1, with 8 bases that match TRBD1. CDR3 size: 13 residues. From germline, CDR1 is SNHLY and CDR2 FYNNEI. V trimming: 8 bases; J trimming: 3 bases; junction bases outside the gene matches: 3. CDR3 nucleotides: TGTGCCAGCGGGACAGGCCACTACAATGAGCAGTTCTTC. Encoded protein: CASGTGHYNEQFF. Together with reference TRBV2 and TRBJ2-1, the CDR3 gives the full variable domain: EPEVTQTPSHQVTQMGQEVILRCVPISNHLYFYWYRQILGQKVEFLVSFYNNEISEKSEIFDDQFSVERPDGSNFTLKIRSTKLEDSAMYFCASGTGHYNEQFFGPGTRLTVL.

This sequence joins TRBV5-1 and TRBJ2-7; no definite D call. The CDR3 extends over 12 amino acids. V lost 4 bases and J lost 2, with 7 bases in between. Germline CDR1 is SGHRS and CDR2 is YFSETQ. The DNA for the CDR3 is TGCGCCAGCAGCGAAGGTCCCTACGAGCAGTACTTC. This gives the protein CASSEGPYEQYF.

The rearrangement uses TRBV4-1 and TRBJ2-7, with 9 nucleotides matching TRBD2. Per germline, CDR1 MGHRA and CDR2 YSYEKL. The CDR3 runs to 15 residues. V dropped 4 bases and J dropped 2; count of bases not matched to a gene: 6. In nucleotides, the CDR3 is TGCGCCAGCAGCCCCAGACTAGCGGAAGCCTACGAGCAGTACTTC. Translation: CASSPRLAEAYEQYF.

The rearrangement links TRBV2 to TRBJ2-7, with D perhaps TRBD1 (6 bases). With 3 bases removed from V and 3 bases from J, the gap between germline ends came to 9 bases. The CDR3 loop spans 13 amino acids. Germline loops: CDR1 SNHLY, CDR2 FYNNEI. Here the CDR3 reads CASSDTGSYEQYF. The DNA for the CDR3 is TGTGCCAGCAGTGACACAGGGAGCTACGAGCAGTACTTC.

This chain links TRBV10-3 with TRBJ2-7; tentatively, D is TRBD1 (5 bases). V gave up 6 bases and J gave up 1 base, with 16 bases separating them. CDR3 size: 15 residues. In germline, CDR1 is ENHRY, CDR2 SYGVKD. The CDR3 here is CAISIGDADSYEQYF. Here the CDR3 DNA reads TGTGCCATCAGCATAGGGGATGCCGATTCCTACGAGCAGTACTTC.

This chain connects TRBV6-6 to TRBJ1-4; no reliable D call. Germline V lookup: CDR1 MNHNY, CDR2 SVGAGI (reference sequence). V was trimmed by 4 bases and J by 0 bases, leaving 6 bases between them. The CDR3 consists of 14 residues. The CDR3 region is CASSLSTTNEKLFF. The CDR3 DNA follows: TGTGCCAGCAGTTTAAGCACAACTAATGAAAAACTGTTTTTT.

The chain has TRBV2 and TRBJ2-7, with 14 positions matching TRBD2. Per germline, CDR1 SNHLY and CDR2 FYNNEI. V lost 11 bases and J lost 6; bases outside the gene matches: 6. CDR3 length: 13 amino acids. Written as DNA, the CDR3 is TGTGCCCGTGGGACTAGCGGGAGAACCGAGCAGTACTTC. Translation: CARGTSGRTEQYF.

The chain joins TRBV2 to TRBJ1-4; tentatively, D is TRBD1 (5 bases). V lost 4 bases to trimming and J lost 2 bases, with 11 bases between them. The CDR3 is 15 amino acids. Germline V gene lookup returns CDR1 SNHLY and CDR2 FYNNEI. CDR3 DNA: TGTGCCAGCAGTGGCTCGGAGGGGACTAATGAAAAACTGTTTTTT. The encoded protein is CASSGSEGTNEKLFF.

V is TRBV6-1 and J is TRBJ2-5; TRBD2 matches at 9 bases. The V gene's germline CDR1 is MNHNS and CDR2 SASEGT. V lost 6 bases, J lost 0 bases, and 5 bases stayed unmatched. CDR3 length: 15 amino acids. The CDR3 sequence is CASSLSSGNQETQYF. The DNA for the CDR3 is TGTGCCAGCAGCCTCTCTAGCGGGAACCAAGAGACCCAGTACTTC.

The V gene is TRBV2, the J gene TRBJ1-5, with D unclear. The V end was cut by 5 bases, the J end by 4 bases, with 12 bases between. Germline CDR1 SNHLY, CDR2 FYNNEI. The CDR3 loop spans 14 amino acids. CDR3 nucleotides: TGTGCCAGCAGTCCAACACAGTCAAATCAGCCCCAGCATTTT. This translates into CASSPTQSNQPQHF.